The 10 T cell receptor beta chains listed next were all sequenced from one sample in a study of blood T cell repertoires in COVID-19. TCRdb's table, derived via immunoSEQ multiplex PCR, lists solely in-frame clones and lacks some. The data hold approximately 160,000 clones, with over 60% observed a single time. Sequenced: peripheral blood. Receptors were obtained from a man in his 60s with acute or convalescent COVID-19.

For the CDR3, the DNA is TGTGCCAGCAGCAGCCGGGACAGGGGGCCCGAGACCCAGTACTTC. It codes for CASSSRDRGPETQYF. The chain is built from TRBV5-4 and TRBJ2-5, with 12 nucleotides matching TRBD1. V shed 4 bases, J shed 5 bases, and the junction held 6 bases outside the gene matches. The germline gives CDR1 SGHNT, CDR2 YYREEE (reference sequence). This CDR3 has 15 amino acids.

The V call is TRBV27, the J call TRBJ2-5; D not certain. Germline V gene lookup returns CDR1 MNHEY and CDR2 SMNVEV (reference sequence). V was cut by 4 bases and J by 5 bases, with 11 bases left in between. This CDR3 has 13 residues. CDR3 sequence: CASSSGRLETQYF. Written as DNA, the CDR3 is TGTGCCAGCAGTTCTGGCAGGTTGGAGACCCAGTACTTC.

The sample holds a few counts of this clone. The rearrangement uses TRBV19 and TRBJ2-3; 9 bases fit TRBD1. The CDR3 consists of 17 residues. Per germline, CDR1 LNHDA and CDR2 SQIVND (reference sequence). The ends lost 5 bases at V and 0 bases at J; junction bases unmatched: 9. CDR3 region: CASSEANRGPSTDTQYF. CDR3 sequence (DNA): TGTGCCAGTAGTGAGGCGAACAGGGGGCCTAGCACAGATACGCAGTATTTT. Filled out from reference TRBV19 and TRBJ2-3, the complete variable domain reads DGGITQSPKYLFRKEGQNVTLSCEQNLNHDAMYWYRQDPGQGLRLIYYSQIVNDFQKGDIAEGYSVSREKKESFPLTVTSAQKNPTAFYLCASSEANRGPSTDTQYFGPGTRLTVL.

V usage is TRBV5-1 and J usage is TRBJ2-3; D not resolved. This CDR3 region has 13 residues. Trimming pared 4 bases from V and 0 bases from J, leaving 6 bases between. Germline V lookup: CDR1 SGHRS, CDR2 YFSETQ. CDR3 loop: CASSPTSTDTQYF. Here the CDR3 DNA reads TGCGCCAGCAGCCCTACGAGCACAGATACGCAGTATTTT.

The CDR3 bases are TGTGCCAGCAGCGTTAAGGGTAGCGGGGACACTGAAGCTTTCTTT. Amino acid sequence: CASSVKGSGDTEAFF. This chain joins TRBV9 and TRBJ1-1; D is ambiguous. The CDR3 is 15 amino acids. Germline V CDR1 and CDR2: SGDLS, YYNGEE. Trimming stripped 2 bases from V and 3 bases from J, with 14 bases between.

In the case of this clone: Other DNA sequences from this sample encode an identical CDR3 as well. For the CDR3, the DNA is TGCGCCAGCAGCTTGGCGGGGAGGAACACTGAAGCTTTCTTT. Its protein product is CASSLAGRNTEAFF. The chain has TRBV5-1 and TRBJ1-1, with D hard to call. Germline CDR1 SGHRS, CDR2 YFSETQ. Trimming took 0 bases from V and 1 from J, leaving 7 bases between them. This CDR3 contains 14 residues.

The V gene is TRBV11-3, the J gene TRBJ2-7; a possible D gene is TRBD2 (5 bases). Germline values: CDR1 SGHNT, CDR2 YENEEA. This CDR3 region has 13 residues. The germline V and J ends were trimmed by 3 bases and 7 bases, with 13 bases remaining between them. The CDR3 region has the DNA TGTGCCAGCAGCTTTCTAGGAGGAGAGGAGCAGTACTTC. It is translated as CASSFLGGEEQYF. Full variable domain (remainder filled in from reference TRBV11-3 and TRBJ2-7): EAGVVQSPRYKIIEKKQPVAFWCNPISGHNTLYWYLQNLGQGPELLIRYENEEAVDDSQLPKDRFSAERLKGVDSTLKIQPAELGDSAVYLCASSFLGGEEQYFGPGTRLTVT.

V and J are TRBV6-5 and TRBJ1-4; no reliable D call. The V gene lost 6 bases and the J gene lost 5 bases, with 16 bases spanning the gap. The CDR3 extends over 15 amino acids. CDR1 MNHEY and CDR2 SVGAGI come from the germline V gene. The DNA for the CDR3 is TGTGCCAGCAGGTACACGACGGGAGCAAATGAAAAACTGTTTTTT. Protein product: CASRYTTGANEKLFF.

As regards this clone: The same CDR3 can be traced to other DNA sequences in this sample. J is TRBJ2-1 and V is TRBV6-2 or TRBV6-3, with a tentative D call TRBD1 (7 bases). The V and J ends lost 3 bases and 4 bases respectively, with 13 bases between them. The CDR3 covers 15 residues. Germline values: CDR1 MNHEY, CDR2 SVGEGT. Here the CDR3 DNA reads TGTGCCAGCAGTTATCAGGGGGGCCCTTACAATGAGCAGTTCTTC. Translated, it gives CASSYQGGPYNEQFF.

This sequence joins TRBV11-2 and TRBJ2-5; the match to TRBD2 covers 8 bases. The ends lost 5 bases at V and 0 bases at J; junction bases unmatched: 2. Germline-derived CDR1 and CDR2 are SGHAT and FQNNGV. The CDR3 is 14 amino acids. CDR3 DNA: TGTGCCAGCAGCCTGGGACTAGACCAAGAGACCCAGTACTTC. This translates into CASSLGLDQETQYF.